Following are 16 T cell receptor beta chains from one sample sequenced in a study of beta chain features in type 1 diabetes. Findings and limits, study-wide: TCRB CDR3 length was moderately but significantly reduced in all four CD4+ subsets of Type 1 diabetes patients.

Expressed TCRB transcripts were sequenced because the entire RNA isolate underwent reverse transcription. Here immunoSEQ multiplex PCR was the method, and the copy in TCRdb shows in-frame clones only, minus some. The repertoire holds about 270,000 clones, with around an eighth as singletons. No antigens are known for them. The sample consisted of naive CD4+ T cells from blood. The receptors were sampled from a man aged 25-45 years with type 1 diabetes.

This chain connects TRBV11-2 to TRBJ2-2; unclear D gene. This CDR3 region has 13 residues. Trimming removed 2 bases at V and 8 bases at J, with 9 bases between. Germline V gene sequence: CDR1 SGHAT, CDR2 FQNNGV. CDR3 sequence (DNA): TGTGCCAGCAGCTTATTCCTGGAGGGGGAGCTGTTTTTT. Its translation is CASSLFLEGELFF.

This chain joins TRBV7-2 and TRBJ1-4; no clear D. Germline CDR1 and CDR2: SGHTA and FQGNSA. Trimming pared 2 bases from V and 4 bases from J, leaving 2 bases between. The CDR3 has 12 residues. The CDR3 DNA sequence: TGTGCCAGCAGCTTACTTAATGAAAAACTGTTTTTT. Translation gives CASSLLNEKLFF. The variable domain in full, completed from reference TRBV7-2 and TRBJ1-4, reads GAGVSQSPSNKVTEKGKDVELRCDPISGHTALYWYRQSLGQGLEFLIYFQGNSAPDKSGLPSDRFSAERTGGSVSTLTIQRTQQEDSAVYLCASSLLNEKLFFGSGTQLSVL.

The chain employs TRBV7-9 and TRBJ2-1; the D gene is possibly TRBD1 (6 bases). V lost 5 bases and J lost 8, with 25 bases in between. The CDR3 is 17 residues long. The germline V gene has CDR1 SEHNR and CDR2 FQNEAQ (reference sequence). The CDR3 spells CASSDWSSAGVMDEQFF. CDR3 bases: TGTGCCAGCAGCGATTGGAGTTCGGCAGGGGTGATGGATGAGCAGTTCTTC.

The V gene is TRBV28, the J gene TRBJ2-7; D unclear. V was cut by 7 bases and J by 6 bases, with 16 bases left in between. Per the germline V gene, CDR1 is MDHEN and CDR2 is SYDVKM. The CDR3 extends over 13 amino acids. The CDR3 reads CASTYPAASEQYF. The DNA for the CDR3 is TGTGCCAGCACCTACCCGGCGGCGAGCGAGCAGTACTTC.

This clone has a handful of counts. An end of the junction differs from the germline gene, which may be a read error. This chain links TRBV7-7 with TRBJ2-5, with D possibly TRBD1 on 6 matching bases. This CDR3 has 13 amino acids. CDR1 SSHAT and CDR2 FNYEAQ come from the germline V gene (reference sequence). The CDR3 protein is CASSLTGYETQYF. The DNA of the CDR3 is TGTGCTAGCAGCTTAACAGGGTACGAGACCCAGTACTTC.

The rearrangement links TRBV28 to TRBJ2-7; a weak D match, TRBD1 (7 bases). This CDR3 comprises 16 residues. Germline V gives CDR1 MDHEN, CDR2 SYDVKM. V was cut by 7 bases and J by 4 bases, with 23 bases left in between. In nucleotides, the CDR3 is TGTGCCAGCACCCCCGGAGGGGCCGGACAGGTGTACGAGCAGTACTTC. Amino acids: CASTPGGAGQVYEQYF.

CDR3 nucleotides: TGCAGTGCTAGTTATAGAAGTAAAGCTTTCTTT. It specifies CSASYRSKAFF. This chain connects TRBV20-1 to TRBJ1-1; no clear D gene. Trimming shortened V by 3 bases and J by 9 bases, and 11 bases separated the two germline ends. Looked up from germline, CDR1 is DFQATT and CDR2 is SNEGSKA (reference sequence). This CDR3 is 11 amino acids long.

The chain employs TRBV14 and TRBJ1-5, with a tentative D call TRBD1 (5 bases). The CDR3 is 18 amino acids. V was cut by 4 bases and J by 6 bases, with 25 bases left in between. The germline V gene has CDR1 SGHDN and CDR2 FVKESK. The chain's CDR3 is CASSPHSPGGDHRQPQHF. As DNA, the CDR3 is TGTGCCAGCAGCCCACATTCCCCAGGCGGGGACCACCGTCAGCCCCAGCATTTT.

This clone was seen a few times. The chain has TRBV5-1 and TRBJ1-1; D is ambiguous. Germline lookup yields CDR1 SGHRS and CDR2 YFSETQ. Trimming left V 4 bases short and J 0 bases short, with 13 bases between. The CDR3 is made up of 15 amino acids. CDR3 in amino acids: CASSGGSMVNTEAFF. The CDR3 nucleotides are TGCGCCAGCAGCGGCGGCTCGATGGTGAACACTGAAGCTTTCTTT. Together with reference TRBV5-1 and TRBJ1-1, the CDR3 gives the full variable domain: KAGVTQTPRYLIKTRGQQVTLSCSPISGHRSVSWYQQTPGQGLQFLFEYFSETQRNKGNFPGRFSGRQFSNSRSEMNVSTLELGDSALYLCASSGGSMVNTEAFFGQGTRLTVV.

This clone was seen a handful of times. The V gene is TRBV30, the J gene TRBJ2-1; 9 nucleotides line up with TRBD2. This CDR3 comprises 13 residues. The J segment lost 8 bases and the V segment lost 6 bases, leaving 8 bases of the junction unmatched. CDR1 and CDR2 from the germline V gene are GTSNPN and SVGIG (reference sequence). CDR3 in amino acids: CACAGLAGDEQFF. As DNA, the CDR3 is TGTGCCTGTGCGGGACTAGCTGGCGATGAGCAGTTCTTC.

The V gene is TRBV11-3, the J gene TRBJ2-5; possibly TRBD2 for D (5 bases). From germline, CDR1 is SGHNT and CDR2 YENEEA. V gave up 1 base and J gave up 5 bases, with 8 bases separating them. The CDR3 contains 13 residues. Here the CDR3 reads CASSLGERETQYF. CDR3 coding DNA: TGTGCCAGCAGCTTAGGGGAGAGGGAGACCCAGTACTTC.

The rearrangement links TRBV28 to TRBJ2-3, with 10 bases matching TRBD1. Trimming cost V 7 bases and J 4 bases; bases outside gene matches: 5. CDR1 MDHEN and CDR2 SYDVKM come from the germline V gene. This CDR3 contains 14 residues. CDR3: CASTSGQGSDTQYF. CDR3 DNA sequence: TGTGCCAGCACCTCGGGACAGGGGTCAGATACGCAGTATTTT.

This sequence joins TRBV29-1 and TRBJ2-2, with unresolved D. The CDR3 runs to 14 residues. The germline V gene has CDR1 SQVTM and CDR2 ANQGSEA. The germline V and J ends were trimmed by 6 bases and 2 bases, with 13 bases remaining between them. CDR3 sequence (DNA): TGCAGCGTGTCACCACTTCTAAACACCGGGGAGCTGTTTTTT. It encodes CSVSPLLNTGELFF.

This sequence joins TRBV5-5 and TRBJ2-7; TRBD2 agrees at 7 bases. The CDR3 runs to 15 residues. The V and J ends lost 5 bases and 6 bases, in that order; junction bases with no gene match: 14. Germline V lookup: CDR1 SGHKS, CDR2 YYEKEE (reference sequence). The CDR3 sequence: CASSLSVREVSEQYF. The CDR3 DNA is TGTGCCAGCAGTTTGTCTGTACGGGAGGTTTCCGAGCAGTACTTC.

This clone was counted only a few times. The rearrangement links TRBV19 to TRBJ1-5; D not resolved. V lost 7 bases and J lost 6, with 13 bases in between. CDR3 size: 13 residues. The germline V gene has CDR1 LNHDA and CDR2 SQIVND (reference sequence). CDR3 nucleotide sequence: TGTGCCAGTATGGGCGGGCCGGGTCAGCCCCAGCATTTT. This codes for CASMGGPGQPQHF.

This clone was counted only a few times. The J gene is TRBJ2-5, the V gene TRBV7-2, with D unclear. Trimming shortened V by 1 base and J by 7 bases, and 7 bases separated the two germline ends. Germline assignment: CDR1 SGHTA and CDR2 FQGNSA. The CDR3 consists of 12 residues. CDR3 bases: TGTGCCAGCAGCTTAGATGAGGCGACCCAGTACTTC. Its protein is CASSLDEATQYF.